The sequence of this T cell receptor (beta chain) was determined in a study of cytomegalovirus exposure and HLA in healthy donors. Study information: Early on, a data release was issued that held 80 million or so unique TCRs from HLA-typed donors.

The PCR used 60 Vbeta and 13 Jbeta primers. The data were produced by immunoSEQ multiplex PCR, yet TCRdb's version contains in-frame clones alone and is incomplete. The sample holds tens of thousands of clones. The CDR3 is 14 residues long. The V and J ends lost 8 bases and 5 bases, in that order; junction bases with no gene match: 11. Germline CDR1 and CDR2: MNHEY and SVGAGI. The sample taken for sequencing was PBMCs. This TCR was recovered from a woman in her 30s in good health and CMV-seropositive. V gene TRBV6-5 combines with J gene TRBJ1-1, with 7 bases lining up with TRBD1. The CDR3 DNA is TGTGCCAGCTCCCGCGGCAGGGGGGTTACTGAAGCTTTCTTT. Its protein is CASSRGRGVTEAFF.